The source of this TCR beta chain is a study of blood T cell repertoires in COVID-19. Assay used: immunoSEQ multiplex PCR; TCRdb lists only in-frame clones, some missing. The table lists more than 100,000 clones, roughly 78% of them singletons. Per germline, CDR1 ENHRY and CDR2 SYGVKD. The CDR3 covers 15 residues. V lost 3 bases and J lost 6, with 15 bases in between. Sample: peripheral blood. The source of this sequence is a man between 60 and 70 years old with active or convalescent COVID-19. The chain combines TRBV10-3 with TRBJ2-1, with D tentatively TRBD2 (5 bases). The CDR3 here is CAISDGDGVGNEQFF. The DNA of the CDR3 is TGTGCCATCAGTGACGGAGACGGGGTTGGCAATGAGCAGTTCTTC.